These 2 T cell receptor beta chains were all obtained from the same sample, sequenced in a study of T cells in Graves' hyperthyroidism and ophthalmopathy (dated by TCRdb to the late 2010s). To prepare the library, multiplex PCR was applied. For sequencing, an Illumina HiSeq 2000 was employed. Amplification of TCR beta CDR3 regions was carried out from RNA transcripts. A first-round RT-PCR of the TCR CDR3 used the HTBI primer set with the Qiagen OneStep RT-PCR kit. TCRdb ran its own pipeline on the public reads, namely fastp trimming at Q25 and MiXCR clone calling, and kept in-frame beta chains. Identical CDR3 proteins give one entry, which carries the most common genes and DNA. This sample gives 500,000 to 800,000 distinct CDR3 sequences in total; more than 14% of them show up just once. The top ten clonotypes cover approximately 12% of the sample. The source material was blood. Receptor source: a woman between 45 and 60 years old with Graves' ophthalmopathy.

This clonotype was detected ten times or more. This sequence joins TRBV12-3 or TRBV12-4 and TRBJ1-1; 7 positions match TRBD1. V shed 5 bases and J 5 bases; nucleotides not matched to a gene: 5. This CDR3 comprises 13 residues. The chain's CDR3 is CASSVRGWTEAFF. For the CDR3, the DNA is TGTGCCAGCAGTGTCAGGGGGTGGACTGAAGCTTTCTTT.

This clonotype was observed many times. The J gene is TRBJ2-5, the V gene TRBV10-3; perhaps TRBD1 as D (6 bases). V was clipped by 6 bases and J by 1 base, with 12 bases between them. This CDR3 has 14 residues. In germline, CDR1 is ENHRY, CDR2 SYGVKD. The CDR3 DNA reads as TGTGCCATCAGGGACAGCGTAGCCCAAGAGACCCAGTACTTC. Protein sequence: CAIRDSVAQETQYF.